The present entry profiles one T cell receptor beta chain with its context. Via MiXCR, TCRdb re-called the PCR reads, giving one row per CDR3 protein. Of about 85,000 distinct CDR3 sequences detected, roughly half appear once; the ten largest clones hold about 9.5%. The sample originates from a study of CDR3 diversity in severe acne. Germline V lookup: CDR1 DFQATT, CDR2 SNEGSKA (reference sequence). With 5 bases removed from V and 5 bases from J, the gap between germline ends came to 16 bases. The CDR3 has 14 amino acids. J is TRBJ2-1 and V is TRBV20-1; maybe TRBD1 (5 bases). The sequenced material came from blood. The TCR comes from a male donor in good health, serving as a control. CDR3 sequence: CSAPDSAGNNEQFF. The CDR3 DNA sequence: TGCAGTGCTCCAGACAGCGCTGGTAACAATGAGCAGTTCTTC.